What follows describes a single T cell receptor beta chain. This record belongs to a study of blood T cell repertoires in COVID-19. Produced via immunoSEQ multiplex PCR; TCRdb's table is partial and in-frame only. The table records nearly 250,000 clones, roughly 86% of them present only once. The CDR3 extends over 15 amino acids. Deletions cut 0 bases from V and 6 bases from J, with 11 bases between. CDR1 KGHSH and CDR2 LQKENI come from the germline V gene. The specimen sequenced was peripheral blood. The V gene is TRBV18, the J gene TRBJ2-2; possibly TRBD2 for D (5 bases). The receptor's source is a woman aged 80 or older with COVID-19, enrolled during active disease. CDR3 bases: TGTGCCAGCTCACCACCGCAACCCGGGGCCGGGGAGCTGTTTTTT. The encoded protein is CASSPPQPGAGELFF.